This T cell receptor beta chain is from a study of T cell changes during pregnancy in multiple sclerosis. This table comes from immunoSEQ multiplex PCR, and its TCRdb copy is limited to in-frame clones, with some not included. The sample carries about 57,000 clones, 90% to 95% recorded once. This TCR was recovered from a female donor with multiple sclerosis, enrolled in a pregnancy study. Material: CD4+ T cells from peripheral blood mononuclear cells, obtained in the second trimester of pregnancy.

Written as DNA, the CDR3 is TGCGCCAGCGGCCCGGGACAGACGAACACCGGGGAGCTGTTTTTT. It codes for CASGPGQTNTGELFF. The gene calls are TRBV10-1 and TRBJ2-2; 7 bases match TRBD1. CDR1 is WNHNN, CDR2 SYGVQD, per germline (reference sequence). The trim removed 8 bases at V and 0 bases at J, leaving 6 bases unmatched. The CDR3 contains 15 residues.